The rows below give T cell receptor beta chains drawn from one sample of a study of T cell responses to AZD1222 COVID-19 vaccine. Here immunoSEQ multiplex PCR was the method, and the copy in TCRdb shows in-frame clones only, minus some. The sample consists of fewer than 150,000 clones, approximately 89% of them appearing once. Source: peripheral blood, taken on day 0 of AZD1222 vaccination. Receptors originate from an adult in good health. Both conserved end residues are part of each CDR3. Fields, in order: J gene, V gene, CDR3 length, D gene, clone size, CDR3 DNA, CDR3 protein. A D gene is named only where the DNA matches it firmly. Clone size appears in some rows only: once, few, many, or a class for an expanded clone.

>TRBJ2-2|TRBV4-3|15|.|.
TGCGCCAGCAGCGATCCGGGGCGCGGCACCGGGGAGCTGTTTTTT
CASSDPGRGTGELFF
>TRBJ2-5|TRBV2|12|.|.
TGTGCCAGCAGTTGGGGGGAAGAGACCCAGTACTTC
CASSWGEETQYF
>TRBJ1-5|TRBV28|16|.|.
TGTGCCAGCAGGTCCGACGGGGGGCGCGTCGGACAGCCCCAGCATTTT
CASRSDGGRVGQPQHF
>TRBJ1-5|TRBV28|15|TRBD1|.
TGTGCCAGCAGTGATTCAGGGGGCGTCAATCAGCCCCAGCATTTT
CASSDSGGVNQPQHF
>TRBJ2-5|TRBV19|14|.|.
TGTGCCAGTAGTACCCTCGGGACTCAAGAGACCCAGTACTTC
CASSTLGTQETQYF
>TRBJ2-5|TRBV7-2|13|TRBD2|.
TGTGCCAGCAGATGGACTAGCCAAGAGACCCAGTACTTC
CASRWTSQETQYF
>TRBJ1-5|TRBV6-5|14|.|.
TGTGCCAGCAGTCCCCCGGGGTCCGGTCAGCCCCAGCATTTT
CASSPPGSGQPQHF
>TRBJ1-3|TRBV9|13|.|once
TGTGCCAGCAGCGTCGGGACAGGAAACACCATATATTTT
CASSVGTGNTIYF
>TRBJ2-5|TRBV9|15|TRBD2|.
TGTGCCAGCAGCGTATTGTGGGGGGGACAAGAGACCCAGTACTTC
CASSVLWGGQETQYF
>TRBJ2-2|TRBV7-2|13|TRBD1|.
TGTGCCAGCAGCAGACAGGGACCCGGGGAGCTGTTTTTT
CASSRQGPGELFF
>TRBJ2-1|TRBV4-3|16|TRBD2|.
TGCGCCAGCAGCTCCCTAGCGGGGGGTAATTACAATGAGCAGTTCTTC
CASSSLAGGNYNEQFF
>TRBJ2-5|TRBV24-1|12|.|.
TGTGCCACCAGTGATTTCGGGGGAACCCAGTACTTC
CATSDFGGTQYF
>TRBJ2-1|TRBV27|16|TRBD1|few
TGTGCCAGCAGTCCGACAGGGTATAGCTCCTACAATGAGCAGTTCTTC
CASSPTGYSSYNEQFF
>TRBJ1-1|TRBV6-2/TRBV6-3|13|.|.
TGTGCCAGCAGTTACTGGCAGAACACTGAAGCTTTCTTT
CASSYWQNTEAFF
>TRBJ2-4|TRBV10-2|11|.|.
TGCGCCAGCAGTGCCCTGGACATTCAGTACTTC
CASSALDIQYF
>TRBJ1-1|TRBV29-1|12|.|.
TGCAGCGTGGACAGTGTGAACACTGAAGCTTTCTTT
CSVDSVNTEAFF
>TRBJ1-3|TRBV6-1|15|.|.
TGTGCCAGCAGTGAAACAGCCAGCTCTGGAAACACCATATATTTT
CASSETASSGNTIYF
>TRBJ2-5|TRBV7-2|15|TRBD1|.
TGTGCCAGCAGTCGACAGGGGGGGCACCAAGAGACCCAGTACTTC
CASSRQGGHQETQYF
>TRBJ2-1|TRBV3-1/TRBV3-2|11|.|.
TGTGCCAGCAGTAGGACGGATGAGCAGTTCTTC
CASSRTDEQFF
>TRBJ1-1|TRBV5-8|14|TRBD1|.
TGTGCCAGCGAAGCGACAGGGACGAACACTGAAGCTTTCTTT
CASEATGTNTEAFF
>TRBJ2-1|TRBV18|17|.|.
TGTGCCAGCTCACCACGTAACTCGGCTAGCTCAGGCAATGAGCAGTTCTTC
CASSPRNSASSGNEQFF
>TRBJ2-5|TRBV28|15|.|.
TGTGCCAGCAGCGCGAGACGGGGCGCGCAAGAGACCCAGTACTTC
CASSARRGAQETQYF
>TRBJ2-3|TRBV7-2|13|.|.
TGTGCCAGCAGCTTAACCCGAGATGATACGCAGTATTTT
CASSLTRDDTQYF
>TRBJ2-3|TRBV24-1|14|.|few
TGTGCCACCGCAACTCGGGGGAGCACAGATACGCAGTATTTT
CATATRGSTDTQYF
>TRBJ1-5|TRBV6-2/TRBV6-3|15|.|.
TGTGCCAGCAGTTACTTGGATTATAGCAATCAGCCCCAGCATTTT
CASSYLDYSNQPQHF
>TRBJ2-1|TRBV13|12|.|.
TGTGCCAGCAGCTTAAGGTTGAATGAGCAGTTCTTC
CASSLRLNEQFF
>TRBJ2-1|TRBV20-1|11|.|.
TGCAGTGCTAGCACAGGGAATGAGCAGTTCTTC
CSASTGNEQFF
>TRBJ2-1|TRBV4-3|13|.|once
TGCGCCAGCAGCCAAGGGGGGGTGAATGAGCAGTTCTTC
CASSQGGVNEQFF
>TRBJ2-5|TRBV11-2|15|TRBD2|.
TGTGCCAGCAGCCCAGGACCACCGGGGGGGGAGACCCAGTACTTC
CASSPGPPGGETQYF
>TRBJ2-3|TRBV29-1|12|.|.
TGCAGCGTTAGCGGCAGCACAGATACGCAGTATTTT
CSVSGSTDTQYF
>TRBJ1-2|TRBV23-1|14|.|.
TGCGCCAGCAGTCTGGAGAGTTTTAACTATGGCTACACCTTC
CASSLESFNYGYTF
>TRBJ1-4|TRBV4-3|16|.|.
TGCGCCAGCAGCCAATCGGGGACCGGGGCCATAGAAAAACTGTTTTTT
CASSQSGTGAIEKLFF
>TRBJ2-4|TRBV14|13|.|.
TGTGCCAGCAGCCAATCGGGGATGAACATTCAGTACTTC
CASSQSGMNIQYF
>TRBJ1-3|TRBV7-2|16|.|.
TGTGCCAGCAGCTTACAGGGAGGGGGCTCTGGAAACACCATATATTTT
CASSLQGGGSGNTIYF
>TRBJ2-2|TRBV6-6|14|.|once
TGTGCCAGCAGTTACAGAGCGAACACCGGGGAGCTGTTTTTT
CASSYRANTGELFF
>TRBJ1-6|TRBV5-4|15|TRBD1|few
TGTGCCAGCAGCCGAGGGACAGCCAGGGATTCACCCCTCCACTTT
CASSRGTARDSPLHF
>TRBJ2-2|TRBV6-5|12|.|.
TGTGCCAGCAGTTACGACACCGGGGAGCTGTTTTTT
CASSYDTGELFF
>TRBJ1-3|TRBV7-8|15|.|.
TGTGCCAGCAGCTTACAAGGTCAGGGCGGAAACACCATATATTTT
CASSLQGQGGNTIYF
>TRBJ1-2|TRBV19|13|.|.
TGTGCCAGTACTCAACGATATCTCTATGGCTACACCTTC
CASTQRYLYGYTF
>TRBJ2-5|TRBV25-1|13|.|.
TGTGCCAGCAGTGATTTGGGACAAGAGACCCAGTACTTC
CASSDLGQETQYF
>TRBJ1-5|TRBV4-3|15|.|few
TGCGCCAGCAGCCAAGGGACAGCCCCGAATCAGCCCCAGCATTTT
CASSQGTAPNQPQHF
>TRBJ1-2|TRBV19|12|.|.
TGTGCCAGTAGTACACAGAACTATGGCTACACCTTC
CASSTQNYGYTF
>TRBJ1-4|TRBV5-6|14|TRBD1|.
TGTGCCAGCAGTACCGGGACAGGTGGGGAAAAACTGTTTTTT
CASSTGTGGEKLFF
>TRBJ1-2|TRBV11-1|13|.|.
TGTGCCAGCAGCTTACAGGCCACCTATGGCTACACCTTC
CASSLQATYGYTF
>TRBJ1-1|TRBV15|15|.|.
TGTGCCACCAGCAGAGATAGGGGGGAGAGGACTGAAGCTTTCTTT
CATSRDRGERTEAFF
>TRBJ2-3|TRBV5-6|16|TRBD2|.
TGTGCCAGCAGCTTGGCAGCGGGGGGATACACAGATACGCAGTATTTT
CASSLAAGGYTDTQYF
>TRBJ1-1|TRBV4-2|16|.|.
TGTGCCAGCAGCCAAGGACGGATCGCAGGGAACACTGAAGCTTTCTTT
CASSQGRIAGNTEAFF
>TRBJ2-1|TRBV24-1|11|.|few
TGTGCCACCGGAATTGGGAATGAGCAGTTCTTC
CATGIGNEQFF